This note documents a single T cell receptor beta chain sequence. This clone showed up just a few times. It lacks a known antigen. The record has no base qualities; no much larger clone is one base away. The record originates from a study of T cell clonotyping in hematopoietic cell transplantation (dated by TCRdb to the early 2020s). Concerning the study at large: Pretransplant samples from recipients were collected after cytoreduction. A total of some 140 blood samples were gathered in the study from roughly 37 consecutive transplant recipients along with their related donors. Recruitment of patients ran from late 2015 to early 2017, and follow-up continued until late 2020 or until death. General conclusions and limits of the study: Donor and pretransplant recipient Inverse Simpson Index values predicted broader posttransplant TCR repertoire diversity. After transplant, TCR diversity in recipients dropped, and pathologically expanded clonotypes increased progressively from day 30 to day 180. Recipient repertoires showed only a small fraction of overlap with donor repertoires, and over 95% appeared de novo at the given depth. The sample size was limited, and because cells were not sorted, the contributions of CD4 and CD8 repertoires could not be separated.

TCR beta CDR3 regions were amplified from genomic DNA with the immunoSEQ assay, a bias-controlled multiplex PCR using V- and J-specific primers. In a second PCR step, a proprietary barcode and Illumina adapter sequences were attached to the CDR3 amplicons. An Illumina MiSeq instrument was used for sequencing of the CDR3 libraries. From the authors' description of their analysis: Export and quality control were performed with immunoSEQ Analyzer 3.0, and downstream analyses were performed with R Bioconductor and Immunarch. Only productive rearrangements within the normalized downsampled data set were used in the calculation of repertoire metrics. Clonotypes larger than 5 templates in the normalized cohort were defined as pathologically expanded. Repertoire diversity was measured with the Inverse Simpson Index. To capture all clonotypes, CMV-specificity analyses were performed on the non-normalized data set. Here the immuneACCESS table is served through TCRdb, limited to in-frame sequences with V and J called. Missing clones are a known gap in these copies; in checked studies unresolved V genes cover under half, and the rest lacks a known reason. V and J calls plus clone size are reproduced from that table; the DNA served to infer D and trimming. This sample gives over 15,000 clones in total; 93% of them show up just once. Of the sample, about 2% is held by the ten largest clones.

The time point label, as the study defines it: recipient sample about 28 days before transplant, after cytoreduction. Blood from recipients was drawn roughly 28 days before transplant, then again at days 30, 100 and 180 after transplant. Nuclei Lysis Solution was used to extract genomic DNA from fresh or cryopreserved unfractionated peripheral blood mononuclear cells. Specimen: peripheral blood mononuclear cells, collected before stem cell transplant. This clonotype was obtained from a man between 18 and 35 years old with biphenotypic leukemia. Some clones in this sample may be carry-over from other donors' samples.

The DNA sequence reads TGTGCCAGCAGGCCCACTAGCGGGGGGGGAAATACGCAGTATTTT. The encoded protein is CASRPTSGGGNTQYF. The sequence links TRBV6-1 to TRBJ2-3; 13 middle bases align to TRBD2. The cysteine opens and the phenylalanine closes a CDR3 of 15 amino acids. The CDR3 DNA has 45 bases and is translated from base 1. V loses 6 bases at its end and J loses 7 bases; junction bases beyond the gene matches: 7. Sequences MNHNS (CDR1) and SASEGT (CDR2) are obtained from the germline V gene.